These 15 T cell receptor beta chains were all obtained from the same sample, sequenced in a study of OX40 agonist ivuxolimab in advanced cancers. Clones were read by immunoSEQ multiplex PCR, and TCRdb kept only the in-frame ones, dropping some. The profile shows over 80,000 clones, around nine tenths of them singletons. The sample in question was CD4+ or CD8+ T cells sorted from blood, obtained in a trial of the OX40 agonist ivuxolimab. The receptors were gathered from an adult with an advanced solid tumor such as melanoma, head and neck, liver or kidney cancer.

This clone was picked up one time. The rearrangement uses TRBV7-2 and TRBJ2-1; D is unresolved. V lost 2 bases to trimming and J lost 7 bases, with 15 bases between them. This CDR3 has 15 residues. Germline loops: CDR1 SGHTA, CDR2 FQGNSA. This CDR3 is CASSLYGSPGNEQFF. DNA for the CDR3: TGTGCCAGCAGCTTATACGGGTCCCCCGGGAATGAGCAGTTCTTC.

This chain connects TRBV5-1 to TRBJ2-5; the D gene is possibly TRBD2 (5 bases). CDR3 length equals 16 residues. CDR1 is SGHRS, CDR2 YFSETQ, per germline. Trimming left V 4 bases short and J 3 bases short, with 19 bases between. The chain's CDR3 is CASSQRVSGGKETQYF. The CDR3 DNA follows: TGCGCCAGCAGCCAGAGGGTTTCAGGTGGAAAAGAGACCCAGTACTTC.

The chain combines TRBV5-1 with TRBJ2-3; TRBD2 is a possible D gene (5 bases). This CDR3 region has 16 residues. Trimming removed 0 bases at V and 2 bases at J, with 13 bases between. Germline V gene data show CDR1 as SGHRS and CDR2 as YFSETQ. DNA of the CDR3: TGCGCCAGCAGCTTGGGGGCAGGACTCTTCACAGATACGCAGTATTTT. Encoded protein: CASSLGAGLFTDTQYF.

The chain combines TRBV6-1 with TRBJ1-4; D is possibly TRBD1 (6 bases). Per germline, CDR1 MNHNS and CDR2 SASEGT. The CDR3 spans 15 residues. Trimming pared 6 bases from V and 0 bases from J, leaving 11 bases between. Written as DNA, the CDR3 is TGTGCCAGCAGATCACAGGGTGCAACTAATGAAAAACTGTTTTTT. Protein sequence: CASRSQGATNEKLFF.

This clone is a singleton in its sample. CDR3 sequence reads: CATSSFLGGQETQYF. CDR3 nucleotides: TGTGCCACCAGCAGTTTCTTGGGAGGCCAAGAGACCCAGTACTTC. The V call is TRBV15, the J call TRBJ2-5; a weak D match, TRBD2 (6 bases). Germline lookup yields CDR1 LNHNV and CDR2 YYDKDF (reference sequence). CDR3 size: 15 residues. V lost 3 bases to trimming and J lost 1 base, with 12 bases between them. Based on the CDR3 plus reference TRBV15 and TRBJ2-5, the full variable domain is DAMVIQNPRYQVTQFGKPVTLSCSQTLNHNVMYWYQQKSSQAPKLLFHYYDKDFNNEADTPDNFQSRRPNTSFCFLDIRSPGLGDTAMYLCATSSFLGGQETQYFGPGTRLLVL.

Only one count was recorded for this clone. The chain carries TRBV6-5 and TRBJ2-5; possibly TRBD2 for D (6 bases). V shed 6 bases and J shed 5 bases, with 22 bases lying between them. CDR1 is MNHEY, CDR2 SVGAGI, per germline. The CDR3 extends over 16 amino acids. CDR3 in amino acids: CASRYLGGTGFETQYF. The DNA for the CDR3 is TGTGCCAGCAGGTACCTGGGCGGGACTGGTTTCGAGACCCAGTACTTC.

Details on this clone: Other DNA sequences in the same sample also yield this CDR3. This sequence joins TRBV5-1 and TRBJ2-3, with D tentatively TRBD2 (5 bases). Germline V gives CDR1 SGHRS, CDR2 YFSETQ. With 0 bases removed from V and 0 bases from J, the gap between germline ends came to 5 bases. The CDR3 contains 14 residues. In DNA, the CDR3 is TGCGCCAGCAGCTTGGGCGGGAGCACAGATACGCAGTATTTT. Its protein is CASSLGGSTDTQYF. The variable domain in full, with the rest retrieved from reference TRBV5-1 and TRBJ2-3, is KAGVTQTPRYLIKTRGQQVTLSCSPISGHRSVSWYQQTPGQGLQFLFEYFSETQRNKGNFPGRFSGRQFSNSRSEMNVSTLELGDSALYLCASSLGGSTDTQYFGPGTRLTVL.

V is TRBV29-1 and J is TRBJ2-1, with D tentatively TRBD1 (5 bases). Per germline, CDR1 SQVTM and CDR2 ANQGSEA. The germline V and J ends were trimmed by 8 bases and 7 bases, with 18 bases remaining between them. This CDR3 is built from 13 residues. CDR3 nucleotide sequence: TGCAGCCAGGCCGGATCCAGGGTGAATGAGCAGTTCTTC. The encoded protein is CSQAGSRVNEQFF.

The V and J genes are TRBV28 and TRBJ2-7; D is possibly TRBD1 (5 bases). Per the germline V gene, CDR1 is MDHEN and CDR2 is SYDVKM. This CDR3 spans 14 amino acids. V lost 8 bases, J lost 6 bases, and 20 bases lay in between. CDR3 region: CASRAEQGSLEQYF. The CDR3 DNA follows: TGTGCCAGCCGCGCTGAGCAGGGCTCCCTCGAGCAGTACTTC. Drawing the rest from reference TRBV28 and TRBJ2-7, the complete variable domain is DVKVTQSSRYLVKRTGEKVFLECVQDMDHENMFWYRQDPGLGLRLIYFSYDVKMKEKGDIPEGYSVSREKKERFSLILESASTNQTSMYLCASRAEQGSLEQYFGPGTRLTVT.

This rearrangement joins TRBV6-5 to TRBJ1-6; D is possibly TRBD1 (5 bases). This CDR3 has 12 residues. V gave up 5 bases and J gave up 7 bases, with 6 bases separating them. Germline assignment: CDR1 MNHEY and CDR2 SVGAGI. In nucleotides, the CDR3 is TGTGCCAGCAGTCGACAGAATTCACCCCTCCACTTT. Its protein product is CASSRQNSPLHF.

The V and J genes are TRBV25-1 and TRBJ1-2; D gene unclear. V was trimmed by 3 bases and J by 5 bases, leaving 13 bases between them. The CDR3 sequence is 14 residues long. CDR1 is MGHDK and CDR2 is SYGVNS in the germline V gene. The CDR3 coding sequence is TGTGCCAGCAGTGACTGGGCGACGGATTATGGCTACACCTTC. This codes for CASSDWATDYGYTF.

The chain couples TRBV9 to TRBJ2-1; no definite D call. The CDR3 contains 13 residues. Between the trimmed V and J ends, which lost 3 bases and 6 bases, there was a span of 10 bases. Germline V gene data show CDR1 as SGDLS and CDR2 as YYNGEE. The CDR3 DNA is TGTGCCAGCAGCGCCTCCGTTTTCAATGAGCAGTTCTTC. Its translation: CASSASVFNEQFF.

The J gene is TRBJ2-3, the V gene TRBV19; the D gene is possibly TRBD2 (6 bases). Trimming shortened V by 6 bases and J by 7 bases, and 26 bases separated the two germline ends. Germline CDR1 reads LNHDA; CDR2 reads SQIVND (reference sequence). CDR3 length: 17 amino acids. CDR3 in DNA: TGTGCCAGTAGCCACAGTCGGCTAGCGAGATCCGGAAATACGCAGTATTTT. Residues: CASSHSRLARSGNTQYF.

This chain joins TRBV28 and TRBJ1-1; no reliable D call. The germline CDR1 and CDR2 sequences are MDHEN and SYDVKM. Trimming shortened V by 3 bases and J by 4 bases, and 9 bases separated the two germline ends. The CDR3 has 13 amino acids. CDR3 region: CASSFTVFTEAFF. DNA of the CDR3: TGTGCCAGCAGTTTTACAGTCTTCACTGAAGCTTTCTTT.

This chain connects TRBV28 to TRBJ2-5, with a weak D call TRBD1 (6 bases). With 6 bases removed from V and 4 bases from J, the gap between germline ends came to 15 bases. Germline V gives CDR1 MDHEN, CDR2 SYDVKM. There are 14 residues in the CDR3. CDR3 coding DNA: TGTGCCAGCAGGCTACCACAGGGCGGAGAGACCCAGTACTTC. This encodes CASRLPQGGETQYF.